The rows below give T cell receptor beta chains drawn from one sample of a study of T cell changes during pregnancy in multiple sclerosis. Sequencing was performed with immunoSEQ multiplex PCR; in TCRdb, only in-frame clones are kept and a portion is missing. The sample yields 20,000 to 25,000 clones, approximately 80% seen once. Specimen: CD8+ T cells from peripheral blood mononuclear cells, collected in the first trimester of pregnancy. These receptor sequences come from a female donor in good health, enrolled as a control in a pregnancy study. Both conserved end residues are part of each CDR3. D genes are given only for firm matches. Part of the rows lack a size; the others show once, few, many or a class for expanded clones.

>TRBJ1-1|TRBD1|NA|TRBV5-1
TGCGCCAGCCGCGCTAGGGACAGGGACATGAACACTGAAGCTTTCTTT
CASRARDRDMNTEAFF
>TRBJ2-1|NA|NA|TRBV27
TGTGCCAGCAGTCTCGGTCATGAGCAGTTCTTC
CASSLGHEQFF
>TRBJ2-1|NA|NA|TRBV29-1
TGCAGCGTGGGAGGCAATGAGCAGTTCTTC
CSVGGNEQFF
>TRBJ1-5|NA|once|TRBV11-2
TGTGCCAGCAGCCTTTCTAGGAGTCAGCCCCAGCATTTT
CASSLSRSQPQHF
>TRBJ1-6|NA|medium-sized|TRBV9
TGTGCCAGCGGGGGGGGAAATAATTCACCCCTCCACTTT
CASGGGNNSPLHF
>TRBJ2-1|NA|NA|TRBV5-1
TGCGCCAGCAGCTTGCGCGGCGATAACAATGAGCAGTTCTTC
CASSLRGDNNEQFF
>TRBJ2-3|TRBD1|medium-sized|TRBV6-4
TGTGCCAGCAGTGACTCGACGGACAGGGCAGATACGCAGTATTTT
CASSDSTDRADTQYF
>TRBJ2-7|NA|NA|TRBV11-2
TGTGCCAGCAGTTCGACAGCCTACGAGCAGTACTTC
CASSSTAYEQYF
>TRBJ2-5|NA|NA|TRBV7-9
TGTGCCAGCAGCTTAGTGGGCGACAGCGTATCAGAGACCCAGTACTTC
CASSLVGDSVSETQYF
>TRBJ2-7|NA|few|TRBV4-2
TGTGCCAGCAGCCAAGAAGGTGGGGGGGCCTCATACGAGCAGTACTTC
CASSQEGGGASYEQYF
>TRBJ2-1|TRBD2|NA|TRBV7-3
TGTGCCAGCAGCTTACTAGCGGGAGAACCCTACAATGAGCAGTTCTTC
CASSLLAGEPYNEQFF
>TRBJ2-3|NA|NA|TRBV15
TGTGCCACCAGACTTTTAGGCGAGGGAATTGATACGCAGTATTTT
CATRLLGEGIDTQYF
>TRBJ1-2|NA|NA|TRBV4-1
TGCGCCAGCAGCCAAGAGAGGTCAGGGGCGGGCGCTGGCTACACCTTC
CASSQERSGAGAGYTF
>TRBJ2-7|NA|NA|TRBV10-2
TGCGCCAGCAGTGATCCGGGCGGGACAGCGGCCTACGAGCAGTACTTC
CASSDPGGTAAYEQYF
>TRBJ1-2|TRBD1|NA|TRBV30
TGTGCCTGGACCTCCCGGGGACAGGGATGGAGGGACTATGGCTACACCTTC
CAWTSRGQGWRDYGYTF
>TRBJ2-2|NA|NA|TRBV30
TGTGCCTGGAGTGTACTAGGGGGTTCCTCCGGGGAGCTGTTTTTT
CAWSVLGGSSGELFF
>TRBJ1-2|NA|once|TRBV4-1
TGCGCCAGCAGCCTCGGCCCCCAGGCAGGGGATGGCTACACCTTC
CASSLGPQAGDGYTF
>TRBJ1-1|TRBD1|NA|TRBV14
TGTGCCAGCAGCCAGGGTCGACAGGGCAGGGACACTGAAGCTTTCTTT
CASSQGRQGRDTEAFF
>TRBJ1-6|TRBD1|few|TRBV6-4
TGTGCCACCTCGACAGGGGAAGGCTCACCCCTCCACTTT
CATSTGEGSPLHF
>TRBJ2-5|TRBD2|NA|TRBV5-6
TGTGCCAGCAGCTTAAGCGGCGGGAGGGAGACCCAGTACTTC
CASSLSGGRETQYF
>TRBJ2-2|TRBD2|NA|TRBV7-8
TGTGCCAGCATCCGGGGGGGCGGGAACACCGGGGAGCTGTTTTTT
CASIRGGGNTGELFF
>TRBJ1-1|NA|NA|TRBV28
TGTGCCAGCAGCCCCCGATTGGGGGCCACTGAAGCTTTCTTT
CASSPRLGATEAFF
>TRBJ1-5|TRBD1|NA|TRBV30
TGTGCCTGGACGTTAGGGACAGGCAATCAGCCCCAGCATTTT
CAWTLGTGNQPQHF
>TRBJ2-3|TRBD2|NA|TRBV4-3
TGCGCCAGCAGCCAAAGCGGGGGAACAGATACGCAGTATTTT
CASSQSGGTDTQYF
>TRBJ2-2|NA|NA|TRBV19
TGTGCCAGTAGTCCTAGCGCCAGCACCGGGGAGCTGTTTTTT
CASSPSASTGELFF
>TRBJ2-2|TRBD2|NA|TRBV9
TGTGCCAGCAGCGTAGAAGGAGCGGGGGGGGGTACCGGGGAGCTGTTTTTT
CASSVEGAGGGTGELFF
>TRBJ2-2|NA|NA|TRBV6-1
TGTGCCAGCAGTGGGTGGGGGGGCGACACCGGGGAGCTGTTTTTT
CASSGWGGDTGELFF
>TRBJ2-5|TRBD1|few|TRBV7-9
TGTGCCAGCAGCTTAGTGCAGGGGGCAAGGGAGACCCAGTACTTC
CASSLVQGARETQYF
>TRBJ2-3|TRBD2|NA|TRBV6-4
TGTGCCAGCAGTAAGGACAGCGGGGGATCCACAGATACGCAGTATTTT
CASSKDSGGSTDTQYF
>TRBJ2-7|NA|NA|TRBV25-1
TGTGCCAGCAGTGGAGTAACAGGGAACAGCTCCTACGAGCAGTACTTC
CASSGVTGNSSYEQYF
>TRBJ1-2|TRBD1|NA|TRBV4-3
TGCGCCAGCAGCCAAGCCGACAGGGCTAACTATGGCTACACCTTC
CASSQADRANYGYTF
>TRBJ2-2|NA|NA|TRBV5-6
TGTGCCAGCAGCTTGGCTTCCGGGGAGCTGTTTTTT
CASSLASGELFF
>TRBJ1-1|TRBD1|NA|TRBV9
TGTGCCAGCAGCACCGGGGCAGGGGGCCCCTCAGCTGAAGCTTTCTTT
CASSTGAGGPSAEAFF
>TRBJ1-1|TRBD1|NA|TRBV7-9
TGTGCCAGCAGGGGGACAGGAGGAACGAGGGGGGACACTGAAGCTTTCTTT
CASRGTGGTRGDTEAFF
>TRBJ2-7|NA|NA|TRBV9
TGTGCCAGCAGCCCTACTTTTAGCGGATCCTACGAGCAGTACTTC
CASSPTFSGSYEQYF
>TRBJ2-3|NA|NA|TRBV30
TGTGCCTGGAGTGTATCGGCAGGGGTTTCAGATACGCAGTATTTT
CAWSVSAGVSDTQYF
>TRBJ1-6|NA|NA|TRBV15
TGTGCCACCAGCAGCGGGACATTAGAGGCTTCACCCCTCCACTTT
CATSSGTLEASPLHF
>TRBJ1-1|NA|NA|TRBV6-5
TGTGCCAGCAGCCTTGGCGGGTGGGGCACTGAAGCTTTCTTT
CASSLGGWGTEAFF
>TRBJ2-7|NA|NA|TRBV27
TGTGCCAGCAGTCAAGGGAGCGGAGCCTCCTACGAGCAGTACTTC
CASSQGSGASYEQYF
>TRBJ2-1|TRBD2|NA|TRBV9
TGTGCCAGCAGCGTAGGAGGGACTAGAGGCAATGAGCAGTTCTTC
CASSVGGTRGNEQFF
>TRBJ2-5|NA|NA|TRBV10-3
TGTGCCATCAGTGAGTCCCCAGACAGGAGGGAGACCCAGTACTTC
CAISESPDRRETQYF
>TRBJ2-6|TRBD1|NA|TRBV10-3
TGTGCCATCAGCAGACAGGGATCATCTGGGGCCAACGTCCTGACTTTC
CAISRQGSSGANVLTF
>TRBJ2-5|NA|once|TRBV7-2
TGTGCCAGCAGCTTTTCGGGAGTTCAAGAGACCCAGTACTTC
CASSFSGVQETQYF
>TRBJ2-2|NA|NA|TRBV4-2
TGTGCCAGCAGCCAAGCGGGACAGAACACCGGGGAGCTGTTTTTT
CASSQAGQNTGELFF
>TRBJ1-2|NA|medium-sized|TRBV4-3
TGCGCCAGCAGCCCTCCCGGAGGGATCTATGGCTACACCTTC
CASSPPGGIYGYTF
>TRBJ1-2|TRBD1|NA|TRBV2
TGTGCCAGCATTAGGACAGGAACTAATGGCTACACCTTC
CASIRTGTNGYTF
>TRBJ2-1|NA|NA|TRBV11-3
TGTGCCAGCAGCTTGGTGGGCAGCTCCTACAATGAGCAGTTCTTC
CASSLVGSSYNEQFF
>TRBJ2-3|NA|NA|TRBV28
TGTGCCAGCAGTTTCTCCGGAGATACGCAGTATTTT
CASSFSGDTQYF
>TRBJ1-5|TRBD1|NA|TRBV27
TGTGCCAGCAGTACCCATCAGGGGGCCAATCAGCCCCAGCATTTT
CASSTHQGANQPQHF
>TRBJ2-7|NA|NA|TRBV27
TGTGCCAGCAGCCCCGGCGCGGGGACGGATTACGAGCAGTACTTC
CASSPGAGTDYEQYF
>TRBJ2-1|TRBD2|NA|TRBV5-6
TGTGCCAGCAGCTTCCGGGCGGGAGGGCCGGGCAATGAGCAGTTCTTC
CASSFRAGGPGNEQFF
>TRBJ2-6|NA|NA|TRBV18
TGTGCCAGCTCGCCAGAGAGCTCTGGGGCCAACGTCCTGACTTTC
CASSPESSGANVLTF
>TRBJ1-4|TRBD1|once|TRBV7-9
TGTGCCAGCAGCTTTTCGGGCCGGGACAGGGGGAATGAAAAACTGTTTTTT
CASSFSGRDRGNEKLFF
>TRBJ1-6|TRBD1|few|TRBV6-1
TGTGCCAGCAGTGAAGCAACAGGGGGCAATTCACCCCTCCACTTT
CASSEATGGNSPLHF
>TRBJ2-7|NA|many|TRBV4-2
TGTGCCAGCAGCCAAGAGGTAACAGAAGCCTACGAGCAGTACTTC
CASSQEVTEAYEQYF
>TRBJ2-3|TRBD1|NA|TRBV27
TGTGCCAGCAGTTCGGGACAGGGGGCGGCAGATACGCAGTATTTT
CASSSGQGAADTQYF